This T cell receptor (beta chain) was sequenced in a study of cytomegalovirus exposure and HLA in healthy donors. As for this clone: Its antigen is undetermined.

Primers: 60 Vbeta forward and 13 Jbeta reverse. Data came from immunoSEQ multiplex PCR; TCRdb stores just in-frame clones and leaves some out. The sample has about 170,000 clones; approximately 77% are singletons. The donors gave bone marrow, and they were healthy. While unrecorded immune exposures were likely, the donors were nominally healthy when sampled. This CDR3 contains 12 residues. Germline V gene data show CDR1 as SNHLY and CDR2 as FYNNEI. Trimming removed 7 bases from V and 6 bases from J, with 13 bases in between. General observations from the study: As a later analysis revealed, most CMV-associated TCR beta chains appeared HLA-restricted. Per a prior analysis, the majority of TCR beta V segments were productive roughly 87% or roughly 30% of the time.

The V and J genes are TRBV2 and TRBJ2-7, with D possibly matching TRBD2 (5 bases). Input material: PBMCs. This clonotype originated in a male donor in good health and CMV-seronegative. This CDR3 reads CASKPRAFEQYF. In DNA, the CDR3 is TGTGCCAGCAAACCGAGGGCCTTCGAGCAGTACTTC. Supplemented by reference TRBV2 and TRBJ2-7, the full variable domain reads EPEVTQTPSHQVTQMGQEVILRCVPISNHLYFYWYRQILGQKVEFLVSFYNNEISEKSEIFDDQFSVERPDGSNFTLKIRSTKLEDSAMYFCASKPRAFEQYFGPGTRLTVT.